This TCR beta chain was captured by sequencing in a study of cytomegalovirus exposure and HLA in healthy donors. Vbeta (60) and Jbeta (13) primers were used in the PCR. Profiled with immunoSEQ multiplex PCR; TCRdb holds only in-frame clones, not every one. This sample has roughly 100,000 clones, with roughly three quarters found just once. Germline CDR1 reads SEHNR; CDR2 reads FQNEAQ (reference sequence). The CDR3 has 15 amino acids. J gave up 2 bases and V 3 bases, and 6 bases lay outside the gene matches. Points from the study as a whole: Later work found that TCR association rates differed between HLA loci; DRB1 had the most and HLA-C the fewest. A later analysis, which compared TCR beta chains of equal frequency, found the HLA-associated ones more clonally expanded. Across all donors, roughly uniform sequencing depth was an assumption of the presence/absence analyses. As was reported, the HLA-A and HLA-B alleles of most subjects were accurately predicted from TCR beta sequences.

To note about this clone: Its antigen is unknown.

The V gene is TRBV7-9, the J gene TRBJ1-2; 7 bases fit TRBD1. The sequence was collected from a woman between 18 and 30 years old in good health and CMV-seropositive. What was sequenced was PBMCs. CDR3 in amino acids: CASSFPGGSNYGYTF. The CDR3 DNA reads as TGTGCCAGCAGCTTTCCAGGGGGTTCCAACTATGGCTACACCTTC.